The 14 T cell receptor beta chains presented below share a single source sample, sequenced in a study of CD8+CD57+ T cells in acquired aplastic anemia. Genomic DNA served as template for TCR beta VDJ and CDR3 profiling. TCRdb reprocessed the reads via MiXCR and lists one record per CDR3 protein. The table records 300,000 or so distinct CDR3 sequences, approximately 55% of them present only once. Specimen: sorted CD4+, CD8+, or CD8+CD57+ T cells (not recorded which) from PBMCs. Receptors were obtained from a human donor with severe aplastic anemia or a healthy control (not recorded which).

A single count supports this clonotype. The chain joins TRBV5-1 to TRBJ1-1, with TRBD1 matching over 8 bases. V dropped 4 bases and J dropped 1; count of bases not matched to a gene: 6. The CDR3 has 15 amino acids. Germline-derived CDR1 and CDR2 are SGHRS and YFSETQ. CDR3 amino acids: CASSSDGQGNTEAFF. CDR3 coding DNA: TGCGCCAGCAGCAGTGACGGACAGGGGAACACTGAAGCTTTCTTT.

Ten or more counts support this clonotype. The chain uses TRBV7-8 and TRBJ1-2, with D tentatively TRBD1 (6 bases). The V end was cut by 2 bases, the J end by 4 bases, with 11 bases between. The CDR3 loop spans 14 amino acids. Germline values: CDR1 SGHVS, CDR2 FQNEAQ. DNA for the CDR3: TGTGCCAGCAGCTTAATTATCAGGGGCTATGGCTACACCTTC. This codes for CASSLIIRGYGYTF.

This clonotype was counted ten times or more. This chain links TRBV20-1 with TRBJ2-2, with D uncertain. Trimming cost V 3 bases and J 6 bases, with 8 bases left between them. The CDR3 sequence is 12 residues long. CDR1 is DFQATT and CDR2 is SNEGSKA in the germline V gene (reference sequence). CDR3 in amino acids: CSASRSAGELFF. CDR3 in DNA: TGCAGTGCTAGTAGGTCGGCCGGGGAGCTGTTTTTT.

The chain employs TRBV7-8 and TRBJ2-5, with D tentatively TRBD2 (6 bases). This CDR3 is 14 amino acids long. The germline V gene has CDR1 SGHVS and CDR2 FQNEAQ. Between the trimmed V and J ends, which lost 1 base and 8 bases, there was a span of 14 bases. CDR3 nucleotides: TGTGCCAGCAGCTTAGAAGGGGCCGCGGGAACCCAGTACTTC. It specifies CASSLEGAAGTQYF.

This clonotype occurred a few times. V usage is TRBV15 and J usage is TRBJ2-3, with TRBD2 identical over 13 bases. With 6 bases clipped from V and 5 bases from J, the junction kept 8 bases outside the gene matches. CDR3 length: 16 residues. CDR1 and CDR2 from the germline V gene are LNHNV and YYDKDF (reference sequence). The CDR3 sequence is CATRAPGLAGLDTQYF. CDR3 coding DNA: TGTGCCACCAGGGCTCCGGGACTAGCGGGGCTAGATACGCAGTATTTT.

This chain links TRBV7-9 with TRBJ2-7; D unresolved. Germline assignment: CDR1 SEHNR and CDR2 FQNEAQ (reference sequence). This CDR3 has 12 residues. Trimming shortened V by 1 base and J by 5 bases, and 6 bases separated the two germline ends. The CDR3 DNA reads as TGTGCCAGCAGCTTAGATACCCACGAGCAGTACTTC. It yields the protein CASSLDTHEQYF. Variable domain in full (rest from reference TRBV7-9 and TRBJ2-7): DTGVSQNPRHKITKRGQNVTFRCDPISEHNRLYWYRQTLGQGPEFLTYFQNEAQLEKSRLLSDRFSAERPKGSFSTLEIQRTEQGDSAMYLCASSLDTHEQYFGPGTRLTVT.

This clonotype was found many times. The chain joins TRBV20-1 to TRBJ1-2, with no clear D. V gave up 6 bases and J gave up 4 bases, with 15 bases separating them. CDR1 and CDR2 from the germline V gene are DFQATT and SNEGSKA (reference sequence). CDR3 length: 13 amino acids. The DNA of the CDR3 is TGCAGTGCCCTCGTGCCACCGTTCTATGGCTACACCTTC. The encoded protein is CSALVPPFYGYTF.

In its sample, this clonotype was seen many times. The gene calls are TRBV20-1 and TRBJ1-2, with D tentatively TRBD1 (6 bases). Trimming shortened V by 4 bases and J by 0 bases, and 15 bases separated the two germline ends. In germline, CDR1 is DFQATT, CDR2 SNEGSKA (reference sequence). The CDR3 runs 15 residues. The CDR3 sequence: CSAIRTAKPNYGYTF. The CDR3 DNA follows: TGCAGTGCTATTCGGACAGCGAAGCCTAACTATGGCTACACCTTC.

This chain links TRBV7-9 with TRBJ1-6; possibly TRBD1 for D (5 bases). CDR3 length equals 13 residues. Trimming took 8 bases from V and 10 from J, leaving 15 bases between them. Germline V gives CDR1 SEHNR, CDR2 FQNEAQ (reference sequence). The chain's CDR3 is CASARQPDSPLHF. CDR3 nucleotides: TGTGCCAGCGCAAGACAGCCGGACTCACCCCTCCACTTT. The entire variable domain, with the rest obtained from reference TRBV7-9 and TRBJ1-6, is as follows: DTGVSQNPRHKITKRGQNVTFRCDPISEHNRLYWYRQTLGQGPEFLTYFQNEAQLEKSRLLSDRFSAERPKGSFSTLEIQRTEQGDSAMYLCASARQPDSPLHFGNGTRLTVT.

The chain employs TRBV7-9 and TRBJ1-1; TRBD1 might be the D (6 bases). Trimming took off 6 bases at V and 3 bases at J, with 17 bases between the two ends. This CDR3 contains 15 residues. Germline CDR1 and CDR2: SEHNR and FQNEAQ (reference sequence). The CDR3 region has the DNA TGTGCCAGCAGTACTGCCTCCGGGACACACACTGAAGCTTTCTTT. This gives the protein CASSTASGTHTEAFF.

The CDR3 sequence: CASSVAEAFF. The DNA for the CDR3 is TGTGCCAGCAGTGTCGCTGAAGCTTTCTTT. The chain joins TRBV25-1 to TRBJ1-1; the D is unclear. In germline, CDR1 is MGHDK, CDR2 SYGVNS. The CDR3 totals 10 residues. V gave up 4 bases and J gave up 6 bases, with 3 bases separating them.

The chain employs TRBV20-1 and TRBJ2-3, with 16 bases aligning to TRBD2. The CDR3 has 15 residues. Germline V lookup: CDR1 DFQATT, CDR2 SNEGSKA (reference sequence). V lost 7 bases to trimming and J lost 4 bases; unmatched junction nucleotides: 5. CDR3 residues: CSVGTSGGAPDTQYF. In DNA, the CDR3 is TGCAGTGTAGGGACTAGCGGGGGGGCCCCAGATACGCAGTATTTT.

In this sample, this clonotype turned up many times. The rearrangement links TRBV5-8 to TRBJ1-1, with unresolved D. The CDR3 has 14 amino acids. V was trimmed by 0 bases and J by 5 bases, leaving 11 bases between them. Germline V gene data show CDR1 as SGHTS and CDR2 as YDEGEE. The CDR3 DNA sequence: TGTGCCAGCAGCTTGGATGGGGTGATGACTGAAGCTTTCTTT. It is translated as CASSLDGVMTEAFF.

This clonotype appeared many times. The chain is built from TRBV20-1 and TRBJ2-3; 9 bases match TRBD1. Trimming at V came to 6 bases and at J to 0 bases, leaving 4 bases not matched to a gene. This CDR3 has 14 residues. CDR1 DFQATT and CDR2 SNEGSKA come from the germline V gene (reference sequence). The CDR3 DNA sequence: TGCAGTGCAAACAGGGGGCAAAGCACAGATACGCAGTATTTT. Encoded protein: CSANRGQSTDTQYF.